Listed below are T cell receptor beta chains from one sample, sequenced in a study of vaccination and CD4 T cells after COVID-19. No antigens are known for them. TCRdb independently ran MiXCR on the PCR reads; one entry per CDR3 protein. The sample has some 15,000 distinct CDR3 sequences, about 21% seen once. Material: cultured CD4+ T cells from blood. The receptors derive from a human donor with COVID-19. Each CDR3 is given with its conserved first and last residue. Each record gives: J gene, V gene, clone size, D gene, CDR3 DNA, CDR3 protein. D genes are given only for firm matches. Expanded clones are given a class, and other clones once, few, many or no size at all.

J: TRBJ1-3
V: TRBV23-1
size: once
D: TRBD1
DNA: TGCGCCAGCAGTCCCCGGAAGGAGGTAAGGGACAGAGGAAACACCATATATTTT
CDR3: CASSPRKEVRDRGNTIYF

J: TRBJ1-4
V: TRBV11-3
size: few
D: .
DNA: TGTGCCAGCAGCGGTAACAGGGCACGGGATGAAAAACTGTTTTTT
CDR3: CASSGNRARDEKLFF

J: TRBJ2-6
V: TRBV5-4
size: .
D: .
DNA: TGTGCCAGCAGCTTGGCCGGCCGGCAGGGTGGGGCCAACGTCCTGACTTTC
CDR3: CASSLAGRQGGANVLTF

J: TRBJ1-1
V: TRBV15
size: medium-sized
D: .
DNA: TGTGCCACCAGCAACTGGACGGTGAACACTGAAGCTTTCTTT
CDR3: CATSNWTVNTEAFF

J: TRBJ2-3
V: TRBV12-3/TRBV12-4
size: .
D: TRBD2
DNA: TGTGCCAGCAGCCGCCGTTGGAGCGGGGGGGCCCGGGTAGCGGATACGCAGTATTTT
CDR3: CASSRRWSGGARVADTQYF

J: TRBJ2-2
V: TRBV6-2/TRBV6-3
size: medium-sized
D: TRBD1
DNA: TGTGCCAGCAGTTACTTCACAGGGGCCGGCATTTCCGGGGAGCTGTTTTTT
CDR3: CASSYFTGAGISGELFF

J: TRBJ2-5
V: TRBV10-1
size: .
D: .
DNA: TGCGCCAGCAGTGAAAGCAAGAGGGAGACCCAGTACTTC
CDR3: CASSESKRETQYF

J: TRBJ2-2
V: TRBV9
size: .
D: .
DNA: TGTGCCAGCAGCCCTAGCGCCGGGGAGCTGTTTTTT
CDR3: CASSPSAGELFF

J: TRBJ2-7
V: TRBV11-2
size: .
D: TRBD2
DNA: TGTGCCAGCAGCTTAGAGGGCGGGGGGGCCCACGAGCAGTACTTC
CDR3: CASSLEGGGAHEQYF

J: TRBJ1-5
V: TRBV28
size: few
D: .
DNA: TGTGCCAGCAGTTTAATTCAATCGGGGGTTAGCAATCAGCCCCAGCATTTT
CDR3: CASSLIQSGVSNQPQHF

J: TRBJ1-1
V: TRBV19
size: once
D: .
DNA: TGTGCCAGTAGGGGGCCGGGCCTGAACACTGAAGCTTTCTTT
CDR3: CASRGPGLNTEAFF